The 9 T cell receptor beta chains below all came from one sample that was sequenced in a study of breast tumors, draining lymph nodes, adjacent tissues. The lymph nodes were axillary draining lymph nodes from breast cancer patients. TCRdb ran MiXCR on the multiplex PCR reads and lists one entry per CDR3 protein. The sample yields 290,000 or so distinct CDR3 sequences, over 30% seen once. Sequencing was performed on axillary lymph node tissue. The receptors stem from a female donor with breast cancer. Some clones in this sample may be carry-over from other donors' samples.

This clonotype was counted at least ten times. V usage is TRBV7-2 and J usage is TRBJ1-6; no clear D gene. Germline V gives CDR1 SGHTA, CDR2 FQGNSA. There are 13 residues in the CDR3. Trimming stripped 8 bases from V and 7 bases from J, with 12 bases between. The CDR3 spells CASLYRRNSPLHF. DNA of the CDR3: TGTGCCAGCTTATATCGCCGAAATTCACCCCTCCACTTT.

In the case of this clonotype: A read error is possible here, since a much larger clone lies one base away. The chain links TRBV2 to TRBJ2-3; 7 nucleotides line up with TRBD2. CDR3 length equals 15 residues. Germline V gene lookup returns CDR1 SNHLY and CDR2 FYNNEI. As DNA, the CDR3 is TGTGCCAGCAGTCTCCAGCGGGACGGCACAGATACGCAGCGTTTT. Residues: CASSLQRDGTDTQRF.

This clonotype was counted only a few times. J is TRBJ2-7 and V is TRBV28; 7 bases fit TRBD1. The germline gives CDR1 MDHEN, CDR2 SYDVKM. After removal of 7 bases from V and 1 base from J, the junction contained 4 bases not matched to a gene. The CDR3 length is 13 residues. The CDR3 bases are TGTGCCAGCAACGACAGGGATTCCTACGAGCAGTACTTC. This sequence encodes CASNDRDSYEQYF.

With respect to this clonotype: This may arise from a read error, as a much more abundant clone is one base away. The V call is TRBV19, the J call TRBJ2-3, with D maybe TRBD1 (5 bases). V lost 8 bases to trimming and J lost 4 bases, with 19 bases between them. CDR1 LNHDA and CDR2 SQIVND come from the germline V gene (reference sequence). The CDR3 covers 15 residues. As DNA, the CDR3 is TGTGCCAGTCGGGCCCAGGGATACTACGCAGATACGCAGTATTTT. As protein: CASRAQGYYADTQYF.

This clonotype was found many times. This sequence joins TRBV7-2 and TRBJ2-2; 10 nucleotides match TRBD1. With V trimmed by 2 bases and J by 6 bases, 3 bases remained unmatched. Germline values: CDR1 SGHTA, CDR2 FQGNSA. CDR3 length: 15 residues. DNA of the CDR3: TGTGCCAGCAGCTTATCGGGACAGGGGCCCGGGGAGCTGTTTTTT. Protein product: CASSLSGQGPGELFF.

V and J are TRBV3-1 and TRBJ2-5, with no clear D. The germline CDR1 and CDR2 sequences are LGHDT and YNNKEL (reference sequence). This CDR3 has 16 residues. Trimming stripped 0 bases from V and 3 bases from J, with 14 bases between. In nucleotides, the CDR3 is TGTGCCAGCAGCCAAGAGGAGATCTTGTATGAAGAGACCCAGTACTTC. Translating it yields CASSQEEILYEETQYF.

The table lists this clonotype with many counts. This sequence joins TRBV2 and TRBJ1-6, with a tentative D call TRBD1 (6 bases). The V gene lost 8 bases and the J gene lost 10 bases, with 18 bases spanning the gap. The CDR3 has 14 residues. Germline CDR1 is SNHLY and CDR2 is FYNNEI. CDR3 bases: TGTGCCAGCGGCCTAGGGGGGGCTGGATCACCCCTCCACTTT. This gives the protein CASGLGGAGSPLHF.

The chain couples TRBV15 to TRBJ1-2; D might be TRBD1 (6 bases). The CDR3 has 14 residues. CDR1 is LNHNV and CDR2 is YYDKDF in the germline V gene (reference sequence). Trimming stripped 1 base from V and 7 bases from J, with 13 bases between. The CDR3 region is CATSRAPGVGGYTF. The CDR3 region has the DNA TGTGCCACCAGCAGAGCCCCAGGGGTGGGTGGCTACACCTTC.

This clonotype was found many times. The CDR3 DNA reads TGCAGTGCTACGGACCGGGGCTACACCTTC. Translating it yields CSATDRGYTF. The chain links TRBV20-1 to TRBJ1-2; D is unresolved. V lost 4 bases and J 8 bases, leaving 8 bases between the germline ends. The CDR3 contains 10 residues. Germline V gene lookup returns CDR1 DFQATT and CDR2 SNEGSKA (reference sequence).